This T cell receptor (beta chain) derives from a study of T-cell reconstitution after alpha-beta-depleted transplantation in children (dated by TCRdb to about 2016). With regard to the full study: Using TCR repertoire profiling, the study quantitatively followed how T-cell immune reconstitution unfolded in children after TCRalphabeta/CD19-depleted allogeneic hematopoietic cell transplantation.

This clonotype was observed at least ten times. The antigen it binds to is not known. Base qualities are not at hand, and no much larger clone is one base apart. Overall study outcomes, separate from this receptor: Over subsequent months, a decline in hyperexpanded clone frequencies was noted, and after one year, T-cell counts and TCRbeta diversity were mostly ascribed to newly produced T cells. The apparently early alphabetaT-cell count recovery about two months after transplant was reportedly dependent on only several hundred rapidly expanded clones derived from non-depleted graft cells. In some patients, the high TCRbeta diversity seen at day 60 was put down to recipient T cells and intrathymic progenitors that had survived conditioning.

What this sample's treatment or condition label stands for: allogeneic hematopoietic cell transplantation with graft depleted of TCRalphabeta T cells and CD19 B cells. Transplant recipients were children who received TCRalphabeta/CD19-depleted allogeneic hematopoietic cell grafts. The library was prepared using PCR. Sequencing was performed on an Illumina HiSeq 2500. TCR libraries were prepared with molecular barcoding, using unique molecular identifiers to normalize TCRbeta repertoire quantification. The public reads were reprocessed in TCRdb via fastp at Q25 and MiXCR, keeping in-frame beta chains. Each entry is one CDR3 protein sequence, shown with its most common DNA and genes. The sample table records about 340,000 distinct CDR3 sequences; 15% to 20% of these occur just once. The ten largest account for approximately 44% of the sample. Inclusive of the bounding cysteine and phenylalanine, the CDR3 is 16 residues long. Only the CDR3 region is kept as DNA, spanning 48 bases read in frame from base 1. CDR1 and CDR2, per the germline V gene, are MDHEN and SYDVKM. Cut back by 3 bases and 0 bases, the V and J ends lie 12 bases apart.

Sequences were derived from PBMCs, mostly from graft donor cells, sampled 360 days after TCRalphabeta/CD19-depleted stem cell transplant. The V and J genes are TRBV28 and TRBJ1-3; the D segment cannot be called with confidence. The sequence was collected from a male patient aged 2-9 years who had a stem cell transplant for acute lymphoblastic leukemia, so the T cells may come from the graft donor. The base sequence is TGTGCCAGCAGTTTCCCCCGGGCCTACTCTGGAAACACCATATATTTT. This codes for CASSFPRAYSGNTIYF.